Listed here are 30 T cell receptor beta chains from one sample, sequenced in a study of control samples from healthy donors and cancer patients. Here immunoSEQ multiplex PCR was the method, and the copy in TCRdb shows in-frame clones only, minus some. This table has 110,000 to 150,000 clones, around 90% appearing once. Source material: blood. The receptors shown here come from a man in his thirties or forties in good health.

The J gene is TRBJ2-1, the V gene TRBV12-3 or TRBV12-4; D unresolved. CDR3 length: 10 amino acids. V gave up 8 bases and J gave up 7 bases, with 6 bases separating them. The CDR3 reads CASGLNEQFF. The DNA for the CDR3 is TGTGCCAGCGGATTGAATGAGCAGTTCTTC.

The gene calls are TRBV4-1 and TRBJ1-4, with D tentatively TRBD1 (6 bases). From germline, CDR1 is MGHRA and CDR2 YSYEKL. Deletions cut 1 base from V and 0 bases from J, with 6 bases between. This CDR3 has 15 amino acids. CDR3 coding DNA: TGCGCCAGCAGCCAAGGACAGGCAACTAATGAAAAACTGTTTTTT. Translation gives CASSQGQATNEKLFF.

The genes are TRBV4-3 and TRBJ2-1; 9 bases agree with TRBD2. CDR1 and CDR2 from the germline V gene are LGHNA and YSLEER. The J segment lost 5 bases and the V segment lost 0 bases, leaving 14 bases of the junction unmatched. The length of the CDR3 is 19 residues. CDR3 loop: CASSQDKGVTTSGHNEQFF. Here the CDR3 DNA reads TGCGCCAGCAGCCAAGATAAGGGCGTTACGACTAGCGGACACAATGAGCAGTTCTTC.

This chain links TRBV25-1 with TRBJ2-7; 7 bases are a match to TRBD1. The V and J ends lost 7 bases and 1 base, in that order; junction bases with no gene match: 7. The CDR3 is 14 amino acids. CDR1 and CDR2 from the germline V gene are MGHDK and SYGVNS. The CDR3 here is CASTGRTGSYEQYF. The CDR3 DNA reads TGTGCCAGCACGGGAAGGACAGGTTCCTACGAGCAGTACTTC.

On this clone itself: Compared with germline, one end of the junction differs, possibly owing to a read error. This sequence joins TRBV12-5 and TRBJ2-1; no definite D call. CDR1 and CDR2 from the germline V gene are LGHNT and FRNRAP. This CDR3 comprises 13 residues. CDR3 nucleotides: TGTGCTAGTGGTCCCCGCTTTAACAATGAACAGTTCTTC. This encodes CASGPRFNNEQFF.

The chain carries TRBV7-8 and TRBJ1-3; D not resolved. The CDR3 totals 18 residues. Germline V gives CDR1 SGHVS, CDR2 FQNEAQ. The V gene lost 1 base and the J gene lost 0 bases, with 16 bases spanning the gap. The CDR3 is CASSLDIGVLNSGNTIYF. The CDR3 bases are TGTGCCAGCAGCTTAGATATCGGGGTCCTAAACTCTGGAAACACCATATATTTT.

This clone is a singleton in its sample. V gene TRBV27 combines with J gene TRBJ2-5, with 11 bases aligning to TRBD2. With 6 bases clipped from V and 5 bases from J, the junction kept 14 bases outside the gene matches. CDR3 size: 17 residues. The germline V gene has CDR1 MNHEY and CDR2 SMNVEV (reference sequence). The CDR3, as DNA: TGTGCCAGCAGCGGTAGCGGGGGGGCCTTTATGTGGGAGACCCAGTACTTC. This sequence encodes CASSGSGGAFMWETQYF.

This chain connects TRBV6-2 or TRBV6-3 to TRBJ2-2; 8 bases fit TRBD1. CDR1 and CDR2 (germline): MNHEY, SVGEGT. V lost 0 bases to trimming and J lost 7 bases; unmatched junction nucleotides: 7. This CDR3 is built from 16 residues. CDR3 sequence (DNA): TGTGCCAGCAGTTACTCCTTCCAGGGGGCCGTCGGGGAGCTGTTTTTT. This sequence encodes CASSYSFQGAVGELFF.

Only one count was recorded for this clone. Here the CDR3 reads CASSRGQGSQPQHF. In nucleotides, the CDR3 is TGTGCCAGTAGTAGAGGACAGGGCAGTCAGCCCCAGCATTTT. The chain combines TRBV19 with TRBJ1-5; 8 bases match TRBD1. The CDR3 sequence is 14 residues long. Germline V gene sequence: CDR1 LNHDA, CDR2 SQIVND (reference sequence). Trimming at V came to 4 bases and at J to 6 bases, leaving 5 bases not matched to a gene.

The chain joins TRBV7-6 to TRBJ2-3, with a possible D match to TRBD1 (5 bases). Germline CDR1 and CDR2: SGHVS and FNYEAQ. This CDR3 has 15 residues. Trimming took 1 base from V and 1 from J, leaving 9 bases between them. The CDR3 here is CASSLVGRGTDTQYF. The CDR3 coding sequence is TGTGCCAGCAGCTTAGTAGGCAGGGGCACAGATACGCAGTATTTT.

V is TRBV24-1 and J is TRBJ2-2, with 8 bases that match TRBD1. V lost 0 bases to trimming and J lost 4 bases; unmatched junction nucleotides: 6. The germline gives CDR1 KGHDR, CDR2 SFDVKD. The CDR3 contains 17 residues. The DNA for the CDR3 is TGTGCCACCAGTGATTTGTGGGGCGACAGGGGCACCGGGGAGCTGTTTTTT. Protein sequence: CATSDLWGDRGTGELFF.

The rearrangement links TRBV12-3 or TRBV12-4 to TRBJ2-7, with D hard to call. The V end lost 2 bases, the J end lost 5 bases, and 4 bases lay between the germline ends. The CDR3 is 11 amino acids. CDR3: CASSLYHEQYF. For the CDR3, the DNA is TGTGCCAGCAGTTTATACCACGAGCAGTACTTC.

V usage is TRBV2 and J usage is TRBJ1-4; D possibly corresponds to TRBD1 (5 bases). Trimming shortened V by 2 bases and J by 13 bases, and 8 bases separated the two germline ends. CDR3 length equals 11 residues. CDR1 is SNHLY, CDR2 FYNNEI, per germline. The CDR3 region is CASSERGPLFF. The CDR3 coding sequence is TGTGCCAGCAGTGAAAGGGGCCCACTGTTTTTT.

The gene calls are TRBV2 and TRBJ2-7; D not certain. Germline lookup yields CDR1 SNHLY and CDR2 FYNNEI. The length of the CDR3 is 14 residues. Deletions cut 0 bases from V and 3 bases from J, with 9 bases between. In DNA, the CDR3 is TGTGCCAGCAGTGAAGCTTCCGGCAGCTACGAGCAGTACTTC. This translates into CASSEASGSYEQYF.

The V gene is TRBV27, the J gene TRBJ2-7; TRBD1 aligns across 12 bases. Trimming removed 5 bases from V and 0 bases from J; junction bases left unmatched: 5. CDR1 MNHEY and CDR2 SMNVEV come from the germline V gene (reference sequence). The CDR3 sequence is 16 residues long. CDR3 sequence reads: CASSMGQGAASYEQYF. Here the CDR3 DNA reads TGTGCCAGCAGTATGGGACAGGGGGCGGCCTCCTACGAGCAGTACTTC.

V usage is TRBV6-2 or TRBV6-3 and J usage is TRBJ2-7; TRBD1 aligns across 9 bases. Losses at the gene ends were 0 bases for V and 1 base for J; bases not matched to a gene: 4. Germline V CDR1 and CDR2: MNHEY, SVGEGT. There are 16 residues in the CDR3. CDR3: CASSYSTGTGSYEQYF. CDR3 in DNA: TGTGCCAGCAGTTACTCCACCGGGACAGGGTCCTACGAGCAGTACTTC.

The chain couples TRBV19 to TRBJ1-4, with D hard to call. Germline CDR1 LNHDA, CDR2 SQIVND (reference sequence). The CDR3 is 14 residues long. V lost 3 bases and J lost 6, with 11 bases in between. As DNA, the CDR3 is TGTGCCAGTAGTATCGTTAGACAAGATGAAAAACTGTTTTTT. Translation: CASSIVRQDEKLFF.

The rearrangement uses TRBV5-1 and TRBJ2-3, with TRBD1 as a possible D gene (5 bases). Germline V gene data show CDR1 as SGHRS and CDR2 as YFSETQ. The CDR3 runs 15 residues. V was cut by 3 bases and J by 1 base, with 12 bases left in between. The CDR3 region is CASSSQGGGTDTQYF. CDR3 nucleotide sequence: TGCGCCAGCAGCTCCCAGGGTGGTGGCACAGATACGCAGTATTTT.

V and J are TRBV5-8 and TRBJ1-2; D ambiguous. The V gene's germline CDR1 is SGHTS and CDR2 YDEGEE. The CDR3 is 15 residues long. Between the trimmed V and J ends, which lost 6 bases and 6 bases, there was a span of 21 bases. CDR3 nucleotide sequence: TGTGCCAGCACCTTCAGGCAGGAGCAAAGGGATGGCTACACCTTC. The encoded protein is CASTFRQEQRDGYTF.

This sequence joins TRBV5-1 and TRBJ1-2, with D unclear. Deletions cut 4 bases from V and 0 bases from J, with 13 bases between. The germline V gene has CDR1 SGHRS and CDR2 YFSETQ. The length of the CDR3 is 15 residues. DNA for the CDR3: TGCGCCAGCAGCCCGAAGGACGGATCTAACTATGGCTACACCTTC. Amino acids: CASSPKDGSNYGYTF.

The chain carries TRBV18 and TRBJ1-2; 7 bases are a match to TRBD1. The CDR3 has 15 amino acids. After removal of 3 bases from V and 7 bases from J, the junction contained 11 bases not matched to a gene. Germline assignment: CDR1 KGHSH and CDR2 LQKENI. The CDR3: CASSPSQMTGSGYTF. Written as DNA, the CDR3 is TGTGCCAGCTCACCCTCCCAAATGACAGGGTCTGGCTACACCTTC.

The J gene is TRBJ1-2, the V gene TRBV7-2, with D maybe TRBD1 (5 bases). The CDR3 contains 17 residues. Germline V CDR1 and CDR2: SGHTA, FQGNSA. Trimming pared 5 bases from V and 8 bases from J, leaving 27 bases between. This CDR3 is CASSRTYGGTLTRGYTF. The CDR3 DNA follows: TGTGCCAGCAGCCGTACTTATGGGGGGACTCTTACCCGAGGCTACACCTTC.

The chain carries TRBV4-2 and TRBJ2-1; the D gene is possibly TRBD2 (7 bases). The CDR3 loop spans 17 amino acids. Trimming stripped 1 base from V and 2 bases from J, with 15 bases between. The germline V gene encodes CDR1 LGHNA and CDR2 YNFKEQ. CDR3: CASSQGGAGDPYNEQFF. In DNA, the CDR3 is TGTGCCAGCAGCCAAGGGGGGGCGGGGGACCCCTACAATGAGCAGTTCTTC.

This clone was seen more than once but under ten times. The rearrangement links TRBV29-1 to TRBJ1-1; weak D call: TRBD1 (6 bases). Germline CDR1 SQVTM, CDR2 ANQGSEA. This CDR3 comprises 14 residues. V was trimmed by 6 bases and J by 2 bases, leaving 16 bases between them. CDR3 nucleotides: TGCAGCGTCTCCGGGACAACCGATAACACTGAAGCTTTCTTT. Translating it yields CSVSGTTDNTEAFF. The entire variable domain, with the rest obtained from reference TRBV29-1 and TRBJ1-1, is as follows: SAVISQKPSRDICQRGTSLTIQCQVDSQVTMMFWYRQQPGQSLTLIATANQGSEATYESGFVIDKFPISRPNLTFSTLTVSNMSPEDSSIYLCSVSGTTDNTEAFFGQGTRLTVV.

The V call is TRBV15, the J call TRBJ2-3; the match to TRBD1 covers 7 bases. The CDR3 is made up of 18 amino acids. V lost 1 base to trimming and J lost 0 bases; unmatched junction nucleotides: 10. Germline lookup yields CDR1 LNHNV and CDR2 YYDKDF (reference sequence). The CDR3 bases are TGTGCCACCAGCAGAGGAAGACAGGGCACACCTAGCACAGATACGCAGTATTTT. Its protein product is CATSRGRQGTPSTDTQYF.

This clone was recorded a few times. This chain connects TRBV7-9 to TRBJ2-3, with TRBD2 identical over 14 bases. Germline V CDR1 and CDR2: SEHNR, FQNEAQ (reference sequence). This CDR3 comprises 15 residues. The junction had 5 bases not matched to a gene; V was cut back by 5 bases and J by 7 bases. The CDR3 DNA reads as TGTGCCAGCAGCCCGAGACTAGCGGGGGGGAATACGCAGTATTTT. Translating it yields CASSPRLAGGNTQYF.

The V call is TRBV5-1, the J call TRBJ2-1; D is possibly TRBD2 (6 bases). This CDR3 comprises 14 residues. V gave up 2 bases and J gave up 10 bases, with 16 bases separating them. Per germline, CDR1 SGHRS and CDR2 YFSETQ. The CDR3 bases are TGCGCCAGCAGCTTAATACCGGGAGATAGAGAGCAGTTCTTC. It translates to CASSLIPGDREQFF.

The chain is built from TRBV27 and TRBJ1-5; 7 positions agree with TRBD1. After removal of 8 bases from V and 0 bases from J, the junction contained 10 bases not matched to a gene. This CDR3 has 16 residues. CDR1 is MNHEY, CDR2 SMNVEV, per germline (reference sequence). CDR3 in amino acids: CASRSYRGDSNQPQHF. CDR3 DNA: TGTGCCAGCCGTAGTTACAGGGGCGATAGCAATCAGCCCCAGCATTTT.

The chain combines TRBV7-3 with TRBJ2-6; D is undetermined. The CDR3 spans 16 residues. Germline CDR1 is SGHTA and CDR2 is FQGTGA. V lost 1 base to trimming and J lost 0 bases, with 7 bases between them. The CDR3 reads CASSLMQISGANVLTF. Written as DNA, the CDR3 is TGTGCCAGCAGCTTAATGCAAATCTCTGGGGCCAACGTCCTGACTTTC. Variable domain in full (rest from reference TRBV7-3 and TRBJ2-6): GAGVSQTPSNKVTEKGKYVELRCDPISGHTALYWYRQSLGQGPEFLIYFQGTGAADDSGLPNDRFFAVRPEGSVSTLKIQRTERGDSAVYLCASSLMQISGANVLTFGAGSRLTVL.

The V and J genes are TRBV9 and TRBJ2-1; the D gene is possibly TRBD2 (5 bases). Germline V gene sequence: CDR1 SGDLS, CDR2 YYNGEE. V was clipped by 5 bases and J by 4 bases, with 16 bases between them. This CDR3 contains 15 residues. This CDR3 is CASSPPSGGYNEQFF. CDR3 DNA sequence: TGTGCCAGCAGTCCCCCCAGCGGTGGTTACAATGAGCAGTTCTTC.